Following are 6 T cell receptor beta chains from one sample sequenced in a study of long-term antiretroviral therapy in people with HIV. Assay version v3.0 of immunoSEQ was used, and it was run at survey level. Sequencing used immunoSEQ multiplex PCR; TCRdb keeps in-frame clones, though not all of them. This sample yields 45,000 or so clones, of which approximately 94% are seen a single time; 2% to 2.5% belongs to the top ten. The sample in question was unsorted PBMCs, obtained around 9.2 years after starting antiretroviral therapy. The receptors were gathered from a man aged 25 to 45 with HIV.

This clone occurred once. V and J are TRBV5-1 and TRBJ1-1; possibly TRBD1 for D (5 bases). The CDR3 length is 12 residues. Germline V gives CDR1 SGHRS, CDR2 YFSETQ. The V and J ends lost 0 bases and 6 bases respectively, with 6 bases between them. The chain's CDR3 is CASSLAGSEAFF. In DNA, the CDR3 is TGCGCCAGCAGCTTGGCAGGGTCTGAAGCTTTCTTT.

CDR3 protein: CAILQVYGYTF. DNA for the CDR3: TGTGCCATCCTTCAGGTGTATGGCTACACCTTC. The rearrangement uses TRBV28 and TRBJ1-2; D call uncertain. V was shortened by 10 bases and J by 5 bases, with 11 bases between the two germline ends. The CDR3 spans 11 residues. Germline loops: CDR1 MDHEN, CDR2 SYDVKM.

This chain joins TRBV11-2 and TRBJ1-1, with D possibly matching TRBD1 (6 bases). Germline CDR1 is SGHAT and CDR2 is FQNNGV. V was shortened by 5 bases and J by 3 bases, with 19 bases between the two germline ends. The CDR3 contains 16 residues. The CDR3 DNA sequence: TGTGCCAGCAGCATCAACGGCGGGGGGGCGTACACTGAAGCTTTCTTT. Amino acid sequence: CASSINGGGAYTEAFF.

V usage is TRBV7-8 and J usage is TRBJ1-2; 11 bases map to TRBD1. This CDR3 is built from 14 residues. J lost 8 bases, V lost 6 bases, and 8 bases had no gene match. The germline V gene encodes CDR1 SGHVS and CDR2 FQNEAQ. The CDR3 bases are TGTGCCAGCAGGGTTGGACAGGGGGCGGGCGGCTACACCTTC. As protein: CASRVGQGAGGYTF.

V is TRBV27 and J is TRBJ1-3; D perhaps matches TRBD1 (6 bases). The V and J ends lost 3 bases and 0 bases respectively, with 9 bases between them. Germline-derived CDR1 and CDR2 are MNHEY and SMNVEV (reference sequence). This CDR3 has 15 residues. The CDR3 sequence is CASSFRGLSGNTIYF. CDR3 bases: TGTGCCAGCAGTTTCCGGGGGCTCTCTGGAAACACCATATATTTT.

The V and J genes are TRBV15 and TRBJ2-3; a weak D match, TRBD2 (6 bases). CDR3 length: 14 residues. Trimming shortened V by 0 bases and J by 5 bases, and 9 bases separated the two germline ends. The V gene's germline CDR1 is LNHNV and CDR2 YYDKDF (reference sequence). CDR3 bases: TGTGCCACCAGCAGAGAGGAGACTAGAGATACGCAGTATTTT. Translation: CATSREETRDTQYF. Full variable domain (remainder filled in from reference TRBV15 and TRBJ2-3): DAMVIQNPRYQVTQFGKPVTLSCSQTLNHNVMYWYQQKSSQAPKLLFHYYDKDFNNEADTPDNFQSRRPNTSFCFLDIRSPGLGDTAMYLCATSREETRDTQYFGPGTRLTVL.